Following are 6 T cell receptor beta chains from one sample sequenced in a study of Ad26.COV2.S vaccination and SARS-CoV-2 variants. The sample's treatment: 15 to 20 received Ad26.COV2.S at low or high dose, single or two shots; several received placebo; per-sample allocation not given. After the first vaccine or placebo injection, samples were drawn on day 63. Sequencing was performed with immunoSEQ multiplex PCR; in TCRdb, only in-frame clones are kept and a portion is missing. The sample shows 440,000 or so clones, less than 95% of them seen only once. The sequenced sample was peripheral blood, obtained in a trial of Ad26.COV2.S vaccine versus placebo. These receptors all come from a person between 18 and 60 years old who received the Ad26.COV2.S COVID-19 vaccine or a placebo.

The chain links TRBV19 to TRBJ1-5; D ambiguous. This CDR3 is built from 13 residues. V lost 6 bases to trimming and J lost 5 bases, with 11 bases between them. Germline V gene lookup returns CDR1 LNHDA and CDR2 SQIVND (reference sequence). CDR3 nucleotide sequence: TGTGCCAGTAGGAAAAATAGGGATCAGCCCCAGCATTTT. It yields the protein CASRKNRDQPQHF.

CDR3 sequence: CASSLRPGGGFDSPLHF. The DNA for the CDR3 is TGCGCCAGCAGCTTGAGGCCCGGAGGGGGGTTCGACTCACCCCTCCACTTT. The V gene is TRBV5-1, the J gene TRBJ1-6; the D gene is possibly TRBD1 (6 bases). CDR3 size: 17 residues. Trimming left V 1 base short and J 10 bases short, with 21 bases between. Germline assignment: CDR1 SGHRS and CDR2 YFSETQ.

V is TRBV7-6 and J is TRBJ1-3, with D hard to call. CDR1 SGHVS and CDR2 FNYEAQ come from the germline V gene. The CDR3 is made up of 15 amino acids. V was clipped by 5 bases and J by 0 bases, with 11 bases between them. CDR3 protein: CASSPQLLSGNTIYF. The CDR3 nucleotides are TGTGCCAGCAGCCCTCAGCTGCTCTCTGGAAACACCATATATTTT.

DNA for the CDR3: TGTGCCAGCAGCCAAGAGATCCAGAACACTGAAGCTTTCTTT. This gives the protein CASSQEIQNTEAFF. The V gene is TRBV3-1 (or the pseudogene TRBV3-2), the J gene TRBJ1-1; D is undetermined. Looked up from germline, CDR1 is LGHDT and CDR2 is YNNKEL (reference sequence). The CDR3 runs 14 residues. V was trimmed by 0 bases and J by 1 base, leaving 6 bases between them.

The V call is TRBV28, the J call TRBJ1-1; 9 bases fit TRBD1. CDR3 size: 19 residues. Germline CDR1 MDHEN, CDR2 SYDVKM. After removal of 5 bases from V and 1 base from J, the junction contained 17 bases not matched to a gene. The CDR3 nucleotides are TGTGCCAGCAGTAACCTCCGAACCGGGACAGGGTCATCGAACACTGAAGCTTTCTTT. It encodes CASSNLRTGTGSSNTEAFF.

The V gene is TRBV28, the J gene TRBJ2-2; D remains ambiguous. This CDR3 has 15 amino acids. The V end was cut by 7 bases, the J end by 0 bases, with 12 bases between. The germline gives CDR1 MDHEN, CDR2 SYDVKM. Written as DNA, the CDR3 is TGTGCCAGCACCTCGACACCCGCGAACACCGGGGAGCTGTTTTTT. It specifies CASTSTPANTGELFF.